This T cell receptor beta chain appears in the sequencing data of a study of T cell responses to AZD1222 COVID-19 vaccine listed by TCRdb under 2021. Turning to the overall study: TCR sequencing was performed for 230 to 250 trial participants, of whom 200 to 220 were given two doses of AZD1222 and approximately 26 were given two doses of MenACWY control vaccine. Trial participants were enrolled by age into 18-55, 56-69 and 70-plus year subgroups, with roughly 150, 30 and 60 TCR-sequenced participants respectively. Results and caveats for the whole study, not just this receptor: Because no day 14 peak-response samples were available, repertoires were characterized only after the peak T cell response. Participants were mostly white British, with more females than males. The authors suggested clonal diversity may have been underestimated. After two AZD1222 doses, spike-specific TCR breadth and depth were significantly higher than at day 0 and than in MenACWY recipients. In the small 56-69-year group, the increase in depth fell short of significance, most likely because of low power. The whole spike protein was spanned by vaccine-associated CD4 TCRs, and dominant responses were seen in regions 160-218 and 743-854. Conclusions about previously exposed vaccinees were limited because only six or seven AZD1222 recipients were SARS-CoV-2 seropositive at baseline. Epitopes outside the regions mutated in the B.1.351 and B.1.1.7 variants were reportedly recognized by nearly half of the unique spike-specific TCRs.

In the case of this clone: Its recognized antigen is unknown. No clone much larger than this one lies a single base away; base qualities are absent. This same CDR3 is encoded by further DNA sequences in the sample.

The sample's time point, from its label and the paper: about 28 days (+/-7) after the second vaccine dose. AZD1222 recipients with second doses at about 4 weeks or about 12 weeks were pooled, because spike-specific TCR depth and breadth did not differ between schedules. Vaccinee samples were obtained from the UK trials COV001 and COV002, which included a single-blind randomized controlled phase 2/3 trial of AZD1222 (ChAdOx1 nCoV-19) in healthy adults. For TCRbeta chain sequencing, PBMC samples were collected from trial participants at day 0 and at day 28 after the second dose. Counted from cysteine to phenylalanine, this CDR3 has 14 amino acids. Solely the CDR3 DNA is kept, with 42 bases framed from the first base. The germline V gene gives CDR1 as SGHRS and CDR2 as YFSETQ. Trimming costs V 0 bases and J 1 base, and their ends lie 5 bases apart. The CDR3 regions of human TCRbeta chains were analyzed by immunosequencing. The paper's data handling went like this. TCRs in the repertoires were compared against a reference library of SARS-CoV-2-specific TCRs that had been generated with the MIRA antigen-specificity platform. Breadth was defined as the fraction of unique TCRs that were SARS-CoV-2-associated. Depth was defined as the fraction of total T cells that were SARS-CoV-2-associated. Using the MIRA data, each spike-specific TCR was assigned both to the spike region to which the TCR was reactive and to a CD4 or CD8 class. Log10-transformed breadth and depth values were compared by one-way ANOVA with Sidak's multiple comparisons tests. This immuneACCESS table, as held by TCRdb, lists in-frame sequences with V and J called but not all clones. Of the missing ones, under half trace to an unresolved V gene in checked studies; the others have no known cause. V, J and clone size were drawn from that table, and D and trimming were deduced from the DNA. The sample has 120,000 to 150,000 clones on record, approximately 91% of them singletons. The ten most abundant clones make up less than 2% of the sample.

The TCR originated in an adult who received the AZD1222 COVID-19 vaccine. Rearrangement joined TRBV5-1 to TRBJ1-3; no D gene is confidently identified. Source: peripheral blood, taken 28 days after the second AZD1222 dose. Read as DNA, the sequence is TGCGCCAGCAGCTTGGGGGGATCTGGAAACACCATATATTTT. Translation gives CASSLGGSGNTIYF.